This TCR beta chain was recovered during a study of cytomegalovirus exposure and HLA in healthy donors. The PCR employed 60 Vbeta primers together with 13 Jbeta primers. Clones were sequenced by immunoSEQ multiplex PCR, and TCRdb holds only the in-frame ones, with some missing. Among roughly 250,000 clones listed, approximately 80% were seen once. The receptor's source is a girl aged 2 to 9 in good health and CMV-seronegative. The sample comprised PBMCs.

The CDR3 nucleotides are TGTGCCAGCAGCTTAGGTTCCAGGACCTATAATTCACCCCTCCACTTT. Encoded protein: CASSLGSRTYNSPLHF. The gene calls are TRBV7-9 and TRBJ1-6, with D unresolved. The CDR3 length is 16 residues. From germline, CDR1 is SEHNR and CDR2 FQNEAQ (reference sequence). V was pared by 1 base and J by 2 bases, with 9 bases between.